One T cell receptor (beta chain) is described in this entry. Its antigen is currently unknown. The sample is drawn from a study of cytomegalovirus exposure and HLA in healthy donors. Study-level points and caveats: In a later analysis, at a false discovery rate of 0.05, 16,951 TCR beta sequences matched HLA alleles. 164 TCR beta chains were listed as cytomegalovirus-associated.

The CDR3 is made up of 17 amino acids. Germline V gene lookup returns CDR1 SGHTA and CDR2 FQGNSA. Trimming took 1 base from V and 3 from J; bases not matched to a gene: 7. The PCR ran on 60 Vbeta and 13 Jbeta primers. Clones were read by immunoSEQ multiplex PCR, and TCRdb kept only the in-frame ones, dropping some. The repertoire holds about 130,000 clones, 75% seen once, with more than 2.5% in the top ten. The sample taken for sequencing was PBMCs. The TCR sequence derives from a woman in her fifties or sixties in good health and CMV-seronegative. The chain has TRBV7-2 and TRBJ2-7; TRBD2 aligns across 12 bases. CDR3 protein: CASSLGLAGGYSYEQYF. The CDR3 DNA reads TGTGCCAGCAGCTTAGGGCTAGCGGGAGGGTATAGCTACGAGCAGTACTTC.